The 30 T cell receptor beta chains presented below share a single source sample, sequenced in a study of blood T cell repertoires in COVID-19. Some clones are missing from TCRdb's copy, which holds only in-frame ones; the method was immunoSEQ multiplex PCR. The sample gives about 150,000 clones, 75% to 85% of which show up once; 4.2% is in the top ten. Sequenced input: peripheral blood. The receptors stem from a man in his fifties or sixties with acute or convalescent COVID-19.

This chain uses TRBV7-9 with TRBJ2-5; D gene unclear. V was trimmed by 5 bases and J by 3 bases, leaving 10 bases between them. The CDR3 loop spans 13 amino acids. Germline assignment: CDR1 SEHNR and CDR2 FQNEAQ (reference sequence). The chain's CDR3 is CASSLTSEETQYF. The CDR3 bases are TGTGCCAGCAGCCTAACTTCGGAAGAGACCCAGTACTTC.

The rearrangement links TRBV28 to TRBJ2-1; TRBD2 matches at 7 bases. There are 17 residues in the CDR3. The ends lost 3 bases at V and 12 bases at J; junction bases unmatched: 20. Germline V gene data show CDR1 as MDHEN and CDR2 as SYDVKM. CDR3 DNA sequence: TGTGCCAGCAGTTTGGGGGGTGGGGAGGGACGAATAATGATGCAGTTCTTC. The encoded protein is CASSLGGGEGRIMMQFF.

The rearrangement joins TRBV4-1 to TRBJ2-3, with D perhaps TRBD2 (7 bases). Trimming removed 2 bases at V and 2 bases at J, with 20 bases between. Germline CDR1 is MGHRA and CDR2 is YSYEKL. The CDR3 length is 18 residues. CDR3 region: CASSQPSGGGAITDTQYF. In nucleotides, the CDR3 is TGCGCCAGCAGCCAACCAAGCGGAGGGGGGGCCATCACAGATACGCAGTATTTT.

There are many counts of this clone. In the same sample, other DNA sequences code for this CDR3. CDR3 amino acids: CASRTGTDEQYF. The CDR3 region has the DNA TGTGCCAGCAGAACCGGGACAGACGAGCAGTACTTC. V is TRBV6-5 and J is TRBJ2-7; 7 bases align to TRBD1. V trimming: 6 bases; J trimming: 5 bases; junction bases outside the gene matches: 4. The CDR3 runs to 12 residues. Germline values: CDR1 MNHEY, CDR2 SVGAGI.

The chain carries TRBV7-9 and TRBJ1-2, with TRBD1 matching over 10 bases. Losses at the gene ends were 1 base for V and 7 bases for J; bases not matched to a gene: 6. The CDR3 is made up of 15 amino acids. Germline loops: CDR1 SEHNR, CDR2 FQNEAQ (reference sequence). The CDR3 loop reads CASSLDSGQGFGYTF. CDR3 DNA: TGTGCCAGCAGCTTAGATTCGGGACAGGGGTTTGGCTACACCTTC.

This clone showed up just a few times. V usage is TRBV7-2 and J usage is TRBJ1-2, with TRBD1 matching 7 bases. The CDR3 totals 17 residues. The V gene end was trimmed by 1 base and the J gene end by 7 bases; junction bases not matched to a gene: 15. Germline-derived CDR1 and CDR2 are SGHTA and FQGNSA. The CDR3 nucleotides read TGTGCCAGCAGCTTAGACGACCGGGACAGACAAGGGAGTGGCTACACCTTC. This codes for CASSLDDRDRQGSGYTF.

This clone was recorded once. This chain uses TRBV2 with TRBJ2-7, with TRBD1 matching 8 bases. In germline, CDR1 is SNHLY, CDR2 FYNNEI. The CDR3 totals 14 residues. After removal of 10 bases from V and 3 bases from J, the junction contained 11 bases not matched to a gene. The CDR3 loop reads CATSAPTGGYEQYF. The CDR3 region has the DNA TGTGCCACAAGCGCCCCCACAGGGGGCTACGAGCAGTACTTC.

The chain's CDR3 is CAWEDRAFTYEQYF. The DNA of the CDR3 is TGTGCCTGGGAGGACAGGGCGTTCACCTACGAGCAGTACTTC. V usage is TRBV30 and J usage is TRBJ2-7, with 8 bases lining up with TRBD1. The CDR3 is 14 amino acids. Germline lookup yields CDR1 GTSNPN and CDR2 SVGIG (reference sequence). J was trimmed by 2 bases and V by 5 bases; bases with no gene match: 8.

This chain links TRBV4-1 with TRBJ2-1, with 7 bases matching TRBD2. The germline CDR1 and CDR2 sequences are MGHRA and YSYEKL. V lost 1 base and J lost 5; bases outside the gene matches: 8. The CDR3 is 16 residues long. The CDR3 DNA follows: TGCGCCAGCAGCCAAGTCGGAGGGAGGGCCAACAATGAGCAGTTCTTC. Translating gives CASSQVGGRANNEQFF.

The gene calls are TRBV13 and TRBJ2-1, with D possibly TRBD2 on 6 matching bases. Germline CDR1 reads PRHDT; CDR2 reads FYEKMQ (reference sequence). Trimming stripped 5 bases from V and 1 base from J, with 15 bases between. This CDR3 spans 16 amino acids. This CDR3 is CASSPVSGESYNEQFF. CDR3 coding DNA: TGTGCCAGCAGCCCCGTTTCGGGAGAATCCTACAATGAGCAGTTCTTC.

This clone occurred a few times. J is TRBJ1-1 and V is TRBV6-5; no clear D. The CDR3 totals 13 residues. CDR1 MNHEY and CDR2 SVGAGI come from the germline V gene. Deletions cut 7 bases from V and 11 bases from J, with 20 bases between. The CDR3: CASIFQEAVNAFF. CDR3 in DNA: TGTGCCAGCATCTTTCAGGAAGCGGTCAATGCTTTCTTT.

CDR3 loop: CASSIDTGAYNEQFF. In nucleotides, the CDR3 is TGTGCCAGTAGTATAGACACGGGGGCCTACAATGAGCAGTTCTTC. The gene calls are TRBV19 and TRBJ2-1; D may be TRBD2 (6 bases). The germline V gene encodes CDR1 LNHDA and CDR2 SQIVND (reference sequence). This CDR3 comprises 15 residues. The V end lost 0 bases, the J end lost 2 bases, and 8 bases lay between the germline ends. Looking up the rest from reference TRBV19 and TRBJ2-1 gives the full variable domain: DGGITQSPKYLFRKEGQNVTLSCEQNLNHDAMYWYRQDPGQGLRLIYYSQIVNDFQKGDIAEGYSVSREKKESFPLTVTSAQKNPTAFYLCASSIDTGAYNEQFFGPGTRLTVL.

This clone has only a few counts. The genes are TRBV12-5 and TRBJ2-1; 12 bases align to TRBD2. Trimming cost V 4 bases and J 8 bases; bases outside gene matches: 9. CDR3 length equals 16 residues. The germline V gene encodes CDR1 LGHNT and CDR2 FRNRAP. CDR3 nucleotides: TGTGCTAGTGGTTCTTCTAGCGGGAGGGCGAGGGATGAGCAGTTCTTC. Encoded protein: CASGSSSGRARDEQFF.

The V call is TRBV5-1, the J call TRBJ1-2, with D perhaps TRBD1 (6 bases). Per the germline V gene, CDR1 is SGHRS and CDR2 is YFSETQ. This CDR3 has 15 amino acids. V lost 0 bases and J lost 4, with 13 bases in between. For the CDR3, the DNA is TGCGCCAGCAGCTTGGACAGGGCGACCCCCTATGGCTACACCTTC. Translation: CASSLDRATPYGYTF.

This clone was seen once. CDR3 region: CASSEEVIYGRGRILGTEAFF. CDR3 sequence (DNA): TGTGCCAGCAGTGAAGAGGTAATATACGGCAGGGGACGTATTTTGGGGACTGAAGCTTTCTTT. The chain links TRBV6-1 to TRBJ1-1; D is possibly TRBD1 (6 bases). Trimming took 1 base from V and 5 from J, leaving 32 bases between them. The CDR3 sequence is 21 residues long. The germline gives CDR1 MNHNS, CDR2 SASEGT.

V usage is TRBV6-2 or TRBV6-3 and J usage is TRBJ2-1, with 10 bases identical to TRBD2. Trimming removed 5 bases from V and 4 bases from J; junction bases left unmatched: 8. CDR1 and CDR2 from the germline V gene are MNHEY and SVGEGT. The CDR3 totals 16 residues. The CDR3 nucleotides read TGTGCCAGCAGTACGCCACTAGCGGGGTTTTACAATGAGCAGTTCTTC. Residues: CASSTPLAGFYNEQFF.

This chain joins TRBV29-1 and TRBJ1-5; 11 bases are a match to TRBD1. Germline-derived CDR1 and CDR2 are SQVTM and ANQGSEA. The V segment lost 3 bases and the J segment 0 bases; nucleotides outside the gene matches: 16. CDR3 size: 20 residues. The CDR3 is CSVELELGQGVLGSNQPQHF. The CDR3 bases are TGCAGCGTTGAGTTAGAGTTGGGACAGGGGGTTTTAGGTAGCAATCAGCCCCAGCATTTT.

The chain joins TRBV3-1 (or the pseudogene TRBV3-2) to TRBJ2-1; 11 positions match TRBD2. V dropped 1 base and J dropped 1; count of bases not matched to a gene: 3. Germline V lookup: CDR1 LGHDT, CDR2 YNNKEL (reference sequence). The CDR3 extends over 17 amino acids. The DNA of the CDR3 is TGTGCCAGCAGCCAAGTTGGGACTAGCGGATCCTACAATGAGCAGTTCTTC. As protein: CASSQVGTSGSYNEQFF.

This clone turned up a few times. The gene calls are TRBV6-5 and TRBJ2-7; 7 bases map to TRBD2. Germline V CDR1 and CDR2: MNHEY, SVGAGI. V lost 6 bases and J lost 0; bases outside the gene matches: 8. CDR3 length equals 15 residues. The CDR3 nucleotides read TGTGCCAGCAGGGGAGCTAGCGGCATCTCCTACGAGCAGTACTTC. This codes for CASRGASGISYEQYF.

This clone has just one count. The CDR3: CAWTPSRGQPQHF. The CDR3 DNA is TGTGCCTGGACCCCTTCCCGGGGTCAGCCCCAGCATTTT. The chain recombines TRBV30 with TRBJ1-5; D gene unclear. V was cut by 4 bases and J by 6 bases, with 13 bases left in between. The CDR3 is 13 amino acids. The V gene's germline CDR1 is GTSNPN and CDR2 SVGIG (reference sequence).

The chain is built from TRBV30 and TRBJ2-2; TRBD2 matches 8 bases. CDR3 length equals 15 residues. After removal of 3 bases from V and 2 bases from J, the junction contained 5 bases not matched to a gene. CDR1 and CDR2 from the germline V gene are GTSNPN and SVGIG (reference sequence). DNA of the CDR3: TGTGCCTGGAGATATACTAGCGGTAACACCGGGGAGCTGTTTTTT. This gives the protein CAWRYTSGNTGELFF. Looking up the rest from reference TRBV30 and TRBJ2-2 gives the full variable domain: SQTIHQWPATLVQPVGSPLSLECTVEGTSNPNLYWYRQAAGRGLQLLFYSVGIGQISSEVPQNLSASRPQDRQFILSSKKLLLSDSGFYLCAWRYTSGNTGELFFGEGSRLTVL.

V gene TRBV4-2 combines with J gene TRBJ1-5, with D perhaps matching TRBD1 (6 bases). Deletions cut 7 bases from V and 4 bases from J, with 17 bases between. Germline loops: CDR1 LGHNA, CDR2 YNFKEQ. This CDR3 spans 15 amino acids. The CDR3 bases are TGTGCCAGCACCCTGAACAGGGTGCGGAATCAGCCCCAGCATTTT. It yields the protein CASTLNRVRNQPQHF.

The chain recombines TRBV7-9 with TRBJ2-6, with D tentatively TRBD2 (7 bases). The CDR3 consists of 15 residues. V was trimmed by 5 bases and J by 1 base, leaving 9 bases between them. Germline loops: CDR1 SEHNR, CDR2 FQNEAQ (reference sequence). CDR3 sequence: CASSGRGSGANVLTF. The CDR3 bases are TGTGCCAGCAGCGGGAGGGGGTCTGGGGCCAACGTCCTGACTTTC.

The gene calls are TRBV2 and TRBJ1-5; a possible D gene is TRBD1 (5 bases). The V gene's germline CDR1 is SNHLY and CDR2 FYNNEI. With 4 bases removed from V and 3 bases from J, the gap between germline ends came to 16 bases. The CDR3 consists of 16 residues. DNA of the CDR3: TGTGCCAGCAGTGTAGGTCAGGGCAGAATCAATCAGCCCCAGCATTTT. Translation: CASSVGQGRINQPQHF.

The rearrangement uses TRBV4-1 and TRBJ1-4, with 10 nucleotides matching TRBD1. The CDR3 totals 18 residues. Trimming cost V 1 base and J 8 bases; bases outside gene matches: 13. Looked up from germline, CDR1 is MGHRA and CDR2 is YSYEKL. In nucleotides, the CDR3 is TGCGCCAGCAGCCAAGGTCCCGGGACAGGGGATGAAGGGGAAAAACTGTTTTTT. Amino acids: CASSQGPGTGDEGEKLFF.

V usage is TRBV7-6 and J usage is TRBJ2-7; D remains unclear. Trimming took off 4 bases at V and 3 bases at J, with 10 bases between the two ends. The CDR3 spans 13 residues. Germline V CDR1 and CDR2: SGHVS, FNYEAQ. The CDR3 DNA reads as TGTGCCAGCAGCTCCGGAGTAGGCTACGAGCAGTACTTC. This sequence encodes CASSSGVGYEQYF. Full variable domain (outside the CDR3, taken from reference TRBV7-6 and TRBJ2-7): GAGVSQSPRYKVTKRGQDVALRCDPISGHVSLYWYRQALGQGPEFLTYFNYEAQQDKSGLPNDRFSAERPEGSISTLTIQRTEQRDSAMYRCASSSGVGYEQYFGPGTRLTVT.

The chain has TRBV6-5 and TRBJ1-1, with D unclear. The CDR3 consists of 14 residues. CDR1 MNHEY and CDR2 SVGAGI come from the germline V gene. The V end was cut by 1 base, the J end by 1 base, with 7 bases between. CDR3 DNA: TGTGCCAGCAGTTACTTCCGGGGGAACACTGAAGCTTTCTTT. Translation gives CASSYFRGNTEAFF.

This clone has more than one count but fewer than ten. The rearrangement uses TRBV10-3 and TRBJ1-1; D might be TRBD1 (5 bases). CDR1 is ENHRY, CDR2 SYGVKD, per germline. The V end was cut by 10 bases, the J end by 1 base, with 13 bases between. This CDR3 spans 13 amino acids. Here the CDR3 DNA reads TGTGCCACCTCACGGGGGGGGAACACTGAAGCTTTCTTT. It specifies CATSRGGNTEAFF.

The chain carries TRBV6-5 and TRBJ1-5, with TRBD1 identical over 7 bases. The CDR3 totals 13 residues. Per germline, CDR1 MNHEY and CDR2 SVGAGI. The V and J ends lost 8 bases and 2 bases, in that order; junction bases with no gene match: 3. The CDR3 DNA reads TGTGCCAGCGGGACAGACCGCAATCAGCCCCAGCATTTT. Amino acid sequence: CASGTDRNQPQHF.

V and J are TRBV5-1 and TRBJ2-1; 8 positions agree with TRBD2. With V trimmed by 5 bases and J by 5 bases, 6 bases remained unmatched. The CDR3 has 14 residues. Germline V lookup: CDR1 SGHRS, CDR2 YFSETQ. The CDR3 is CASRIGLADNEQFF. The CDR3 nucleotides are TGCGCCAGCAGAATTGGACTAGCTGACAATGAGCAGTTCTTC. The complete variable domain, with remaining parts taken from reference TRBV5-1 and TRBJ2-1, reads KAGVTQTPRYLIKTRGQQVTLSCSPISGHRSVSWYQQTPGQGLQFLFEYFSETQRNKGNFPGRFSGRQFSNSRSEMNVSTLELGDSALYLCASRIGLADNEQFFGPGTRLTVL.